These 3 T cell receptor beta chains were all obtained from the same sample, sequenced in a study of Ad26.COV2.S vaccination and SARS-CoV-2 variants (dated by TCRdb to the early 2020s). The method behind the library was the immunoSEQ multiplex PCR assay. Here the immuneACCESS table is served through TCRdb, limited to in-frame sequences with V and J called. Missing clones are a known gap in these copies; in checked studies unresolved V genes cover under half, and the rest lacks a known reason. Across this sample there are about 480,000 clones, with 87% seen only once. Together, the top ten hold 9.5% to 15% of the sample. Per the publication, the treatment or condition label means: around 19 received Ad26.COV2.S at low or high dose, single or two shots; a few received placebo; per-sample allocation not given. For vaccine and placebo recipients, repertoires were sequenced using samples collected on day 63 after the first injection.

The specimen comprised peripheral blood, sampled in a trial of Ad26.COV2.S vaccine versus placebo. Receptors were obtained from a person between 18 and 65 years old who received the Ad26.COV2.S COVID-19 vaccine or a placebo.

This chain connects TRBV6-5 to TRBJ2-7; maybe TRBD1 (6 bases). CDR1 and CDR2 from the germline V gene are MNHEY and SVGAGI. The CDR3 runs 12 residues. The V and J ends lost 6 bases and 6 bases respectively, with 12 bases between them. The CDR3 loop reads CASSIQGLEQYF. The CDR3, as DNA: TGTGCCAGCAGCATACAGGGCCTCGAGCAGTACTTC.

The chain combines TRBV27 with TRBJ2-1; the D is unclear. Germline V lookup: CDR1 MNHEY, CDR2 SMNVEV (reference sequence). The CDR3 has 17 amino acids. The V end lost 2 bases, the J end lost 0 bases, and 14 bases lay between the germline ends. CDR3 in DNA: TGTGCCAGCAGTTTAAGGCGGCTGAATAGCTCCTACAATGAGCAGTTCTTC. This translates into CASSLRRLNSSYNEQFF.

CDR3 amino acids: CASSLQPGWPQHF. CDR3 sequence (DNA): TGTGCCAGCAGCCTCCAACCAGGTTGGCCCCAGCATTTT. V is TRBV11-2 and J is TRBJ1-5; no clear D gene. V was trimmed by 5 bases and J by 9 bases, leaving 14 bases between them. CDR1 is SGHAT and CDR2 is FQNNGV in the germline V gene. The CDR3 is 13 residues long.